Below are 28 T cell receptor beta chains sequenced from a single sample in a study of graft-versus-host responses after intestinal transplantation. Generated by immunoSEQ multiplex PCR, the TCRdb table keeps only in-frame clones and is missing some. The sample carries around 130,000 clones, approximately 94% recorded once. These receptors have no identified antigens. The sample consisted of unstimulated CD4+ T cells sorted from spleen or lymph node cells, taken before intestinal transplant. These receptors came from a human donor who received an intestinal transplant.

The V call is TRBV5-8, the J call TRBJ1-1; no clear D. Germline assignment: CDR1 SGHTS and CDR2 YDEGEE. The CDR3 spans 15 residues. The V and J ends lost 0 bases and 5 bases respectively, with 14 bases between them. This chain's CDR3 is CASSLGSPGRTEAFF. In nucleotides, the CDR3 is TGTGCCAGCAGCTTGGGTTCCCCAGGAAGAACTGAAGCTTTCTTT. Using reference TRBV5-8 and TRBJ1-1 for the parts outside the CDR3, the full variable domain is EAGVTQSPTHLIKTRGQQATLRCSPISGHTSVYWYQQALGLGLQFLLWYDEGEERNRGNFPPRFSGRQFPNYSSELNVNALELEDSALYLCASSLGSPGRTEAFFGQGTRLTVV.

The chain recombines TRBV6-6 with TRBJ1-3; tentative D call: TRBD1 (5 bases). Trimming took 8 bases from V and 2 from J, leaving 10 bases between them. CDR3 length: 13 amino acids. Germline-derived CDR1 and CDR2 are MNHNY and SVGAGI (reference sequence). The CDR3 coding sequence is TGTGCCAGCTACACGGGGCCTGGAAACACCATATATTTT. Residues: CASYTGPGNTIYF.

The J gene is TRBJ2-7, the V gene TRBV5-1; tentative D call: TRBD2 (6 bases). Germline V gene lookup returns CDR1 SGHRS and CDR2 YFSETQ. Trimming took off 4 bases at V and 3 bases at J, with 14 bases between the two ends. The CDR3 length is 14 residues. The CDR3 region is CASSGSGTVYEQYF. CDR3 sequence (DNA): TGCGCCAGCAGCGGATCCGGGACTGTCTACGAGCAGTACTTC.

V gene TRBV5-5 combines with J gene TRBJ1-1; D gene ambiguous. Germline V lookup: CDR1 SGHKS, CDR2 YYEKEE (reference sequence). The CDR3 is 14 amino acids. V lost 0 bases and J lost 8, with 14 bases in between. As DNA, the CDR3 is TGTGCCAGCAGCTTGGAAACCGGTCTCTCAGAAGCTTTCTTT. Its protein is CASSLETGLSEAFF.

The genes are TRBV10-3 and TRBJ1-2; 8 bases fit TRBD1. V shed 4 bases and J 0 bases; nucleotides not matched to a gene: 1. The CDR3 is made up of 14 amino acids. From germline, CDR1 is ENHRY and CDR2 SYGVKD. CDR3 sequence reads: CAISGTGTNYGYTF. In DNA form, the CDR3 reads TGTGCCATCAGTGGGACAGGGACTAACTATGGCTACACCTTC.

This chain joins TRBV6-5 and TRBJ1-2; D might be TRBD1 (5 bases). With 4 bases removed from V and 2 bases from J, the gap between germline ends came to 14 bases. Germline CDR1 and CDR2: MNHEY and SVGAGI. CDR3 length: 15 amino acids. The CDR3, as DNA: TGTGCCAGCAGTTTTACAGGAAATGGAAACTATGGCTACACCTTC. The encoded protein is CASSFTGNGNYGYTF.

The gene calls are TRBV19 and TRBJ1-2; 9 positions agree with TRBD1. With V trimmed by 5 bases and J by 7 bases, 17 bases remained unmatched. This CDR3 contains 17 residues. In germline, CDR1 is LNHDA, CDR2 SQIVND (reference sequence). CDR3 DNA: TGTGCCAGTAGTTTCCTCACCCCCGGGACAGGGATAAGTGGCTACACCTTC. Its protein product is CASSFLTPGTGISGYTF.

The DNA for the CDR3 is TGTGCCAGCAGCTTGGACGGCGGAATGTCATCTGAGCAGTACTTC. It translates to CASSLDGGMSSEQYF. This sequence joins TRBV5-4 and TRBJ2-7; D call uncertain. V lost 0 bases, J lost 7 bases, and 17 bases lay in between. This CDR3 is built from 15 residues. The germline gives CDR1 SGHNT, CDR2 YYREEE (reference sequence).

The chain combines TRBV11-3 with TRBJ1-1; no reliable D call. This CDR3 is built from 13 residues. CDR1 and CDR2 from the germline V gene are SGHNT and YENEEA. V was trimmed by 5 bases and J by 0 bases, leaving 7 bases between them. The chain's CDR3 is CASSGRMNTEAFF. CDR3 sequence (DNA): TGTGCCAGCAGCGGGAGGATGAACACTGAAGCTTTCTTT.

The chain employs TRBV25-1 and TRBJ1-2; no reliable D call. Trimming removed 3 bases from V and 6 bases from J, with 5 bases in between. This CDR3 is built from 11 residues. Germline V gene data show CDR1 as MGHDK and CDR2 as SYGVNS. The CDR3 here is CASSDFNGYTF. The CDR3 coding sequence is TGTGCCAGCAGTGACTTCAATGGCTACACCTTC.

The chain employs TRBV10-3 and TRBJ2-5, with 12 positions matching TRBD2. Germline assignment: CDR1 ENHRY and CDR2 SYGVKD. The CDR3 is 15 amino acids. V was clipped by 7 bases and J by 1 base; unmatched bases: 4. The CDR3 here is CAIILAGGLQETQYF. In DNA form, the CDR3 reads TGTGCCATCATTCTAGCGGGGGGGCTCCAAGAGACCCAGTACTTC.

V gene TRBV6-1 combines with J gene TRBJ2-2, with 8 nucleotides matching TRBD1. The V gene end was trimmed by 2 bases and the J gene end by 5 bases; junction bases not matched to a gene: 7. The CDR3 is 16 amino acids. The germline CDR1 and CDR2 sequences are MNHNS and SASEGT. The CDR3 bases are TGTGCCAGCAGTGAACGCTCGACAGGGGAGACCGGGGAGCTGTTTTTT. The encoded protein is CASSERSTGETGELFF.

This chain joins TRBV5-1 and TRBJ2-5, with 12 bases lining up with TRBD2. CDR1 and CDR2 (germline): SGHRS, YFSETQ. This CDR3 is built from 13 residues. V was clipped by 3 bases and J by 7 bases; unmatched bases: 1. Here the CDR3 reads CASSSLAGGTQYF. CDR3 bases: TGCGCCAGCAGCTCACTAGCGGGGGGGACCCAGTACTTC.

The chain joins TRBV9 to TRBJ2-3; D remains ambiguous. The CDR3 has 12 residues. V dropped 8 bases and J dropped 4 bases, with 11 bases sitting between them. Germline CDR1 and CDR2: SGDLS and YYNGEE. The CDR3 is CASGRVPDTQYF. CDR3 DNA sequence: TGTGCCAGTGGAAGGGTACCAGATACGCAGTATTTT.

This chain links TRBV18 with TRBJ2-2; D unclear. Trimming removed 5 bases from V and 0 bases from J, with 13 bases in between. This CDR3 contains 16 residues. Germline CDR1 and CDR2: KGHSH and LQKENI. DNA of the CDR3: TGTGCCAGCTCATCCAGGACCGCTACGAACACCGGGGAGCTGTTTTTT. Protein: CASSSRTATNTGELFF.

The CDR3 DNA sequence: TGTGCCAGCAGCCAAGTCGGGGGGGTCGATGAGCAGTTCTTC. Amino acids: CASSQVGGVDEQFF. The chain has TRBV4-2 and TRBJ2-1, with 8 bases lining up with TRBD2. The length of the CDR3 is 14 residues. V lost 1 base to trimming and J lost 8 bases; unmatched junction nucleotides: 4. CDR1 is LGHNA, CDR2 YNFKEQ, per germline.

This chain links TRBV19 with TRBJ1-6; D is unclear. The V end lost 6 bases, the J end lost 7 bases, and 10 bases lay between the germline ends. Germline V gives CDR1 LNHDA, CDR2 SQIVND (reference sequence). The CDR3 consists of 13 residues. The CDR3 DNA reads as TGTGCCAGTAGGGGGATCGGGAATTCACCCCTCCACTTT. It codes for CASRGIGNSPLHF. Full variable domain (rest looked up from reference TRBV19 and TRBJ1-6): DGGITQSPKYLFRKEGQNVTLSCEQNLNHDAMYWYRQDPGQGLRLIYYSQIVNDFQKGDIAEGYSVSREKKESFPLTVTSAQKNPTAFYLCASRGIGNSPLHFGNGTRLTVT.

The rearrangement joins TRBV5-1 to TRBJ2-5; the match to TRBD2 covers 8 bases. Germline V gene lookup returns CDR1 SGHRS and CDR2 YFSETQ. The V segment lost 2 bases and the J segment 3 bases; nucleotides outside the gene matches: 3. The length of the CDR3 is 14 residues. The CDR3 DNA follows: TGCGCCAGCAGCTTACTAGCGGCTGAAGAGACCCAGTACTTC. It encodes CASSLLAAEETQYF.

The gene calls are TRBV11-2 and TRBJ2-5; 9 nucleotides align to TRBD2. Trimming cost V 5 bases and J 5 bases; bases outside gene matches: 6. The CDR3 loop spans 14 amino acids. Germline CDR1 reads SGHAT; CDR2 reads FQNNGV. The DNA for the CDR3 is TGTGCCAGCAGCCCGACTAGCGGACTGGAGACCCAGTACTTC. As protein: CASSPTSGLETQYF.

The rearrangement links TRBV5-1 to TRBJ1-2; 10 bases agree with TRBD1. This CDR3 region has 15 residues. The ends lost 4 bases at V and 3 bases at J; junction bases unmatched: 6. Germline values: CDR1 SGHRS, CDR2 YFSETQ. The CDR3 here is CASSLRDRGHYGYTF. DNA for the CDR3: TGCGCCAGCAGCCTTCGGGACAGGGGTCACTATGGCTACACCTTC.

The V gene is TRBV6-5, the J gene TRBJ1-5, with D tentatively TRBD1 (6 bases). The CDR3 runs 15 residues. The ends were cut back, 6 bases at V and 2 bases at J, with 14 bases in the middle. Looked up from germline, CDR1 is MNHEY and CDR2 is SVGAGI. CDR3: CASSRVKGGNQPQHF. DNA of the CDR3: TGTGCCAGCAGCAGGGTGAAGGGGGGCAATCAGCCCCAGCATTTT.

The chain employs TRBV6-5 and TRBJ2-7; D ambiguous. CDR1 is MNHEY and CDR2 is SVGAGI in the germline V gene. CDR3 length: 12 amino acids. V shed 5 bases and J shed 3 bases, with 8 bases lying between them. The CDR3 nucleotides read TGTGCCAGCAGTGAGGACCGCTACGAGCAGTACTTC. Amino acid sequence: CASSEDRYEQYF.

The CDR3 sequence: CASSRGGGLSDTQYF. The CDR3 DNA is TGCGCCAGCAGCCGCGGGGGGGGGCTGTCAGATACGCAGTATTTT. The chain joins TRBV5-1 to TRBJ2-3, with 9 bases that match TRBD2. Trimming removed 4 bases from V and 4 bases from J; junction bases left unmatched: 7. The CDR3 is 15 amino acids. Germline CDR1 is SGHRS and CDR2 is YFSETQ. The entire variable domain, with the rest obtained from reference TRBV5-1 and TRBJ2-3, is as follows: KAGVTQTPRYLIKTRGQQVTLSCSPISGHRSVSWYQQTPGQGLQFLFEYFSETQRNKGNFPGRFSGRQFSNSRSEMNVSTLELGDSALYLCASSRGGGLSDTQYFGPGTRLTVL.

This clone showed up just once. The chain carries TRBV5-1 and TRBJ2-2; D unclear. The CDR3 contains 12 residues. CDR1 is SGHRS and CDR2 is YFSETQ in the germline V gene. Deletions cut 0 bases from V and 3 bases from J, with 0 bases between. The CDR3 DNA reads as TGCGCCAGCAGCTTGGACACCGGGGAGCTGTTTTTT. This gives the protein CASSLDTGELFF. Together with reference TRBV5-1 and TRBJ2-2, the CDR3 gives the full variable domain: KAGVTQTPRYLIKTRGQQVTLSCSPISGHRSVSWYQQTPGQGLQFLFEYFSETQRNKGNFPGRFSGRQFSNSRSEMNVSTLELGDSALYLCASSLDTGELFFGEGSRLTVL.

This rearrangement joins TRBV18 to TRBJ1-4; 9 positions match TRBD1. The CDR3 runs to 15 residues. V shed 3 bases and J 9 bases; nucleotides not matched to a gene: 8. CDR1 is KGHSH, CDR2 LQKENI, per germline. This CDR3 reads CASSPQGQGSQKLFF. Here the CDR3 DNA reads TGTGCCAGCTCACCCCAGGGACAGGGAAGTCAAAAACTGTTTTTT.

This chain joins TRBV9 and TRBJ2-7; a possible D gene is TRBD2 (6 bases). The germline V gene encodes CDR1 SGDLS and CDR2 YYNGEE. Trimming shortened V by 0 bases and J by 1 base, and 11 bases separated the two germline ends. The CDR3 totals 15 residues. The CDR3: CASSVEAGGSYEQYF. CDR3 bases: TGTGCCAGCAGCGTAGAGGCTGGAGGGTCCTACGAGCAGTACTTC. The full variable domain, with the rest looked up from reference TRBV9 and TRBJ2-7, is DSGVTQTPKHLITATGQRVTLRCSPRSGDLSVYWYQQSLDQGLQFLIQYYNGEERAKGNILERFSAQQFPDLHSELNLSSLELGDSALYFCASSVEAGGSYEQYFGPGTRLTVT.

This clone was counted a single time. This chain connects TRBV5-6 to TRBJ2-5; 7 nucleotides align to TRBD1. The CDR3 runs 14 residues. The germline gives CDR1 SGHDT, CDR2 YYEEEE. V lost 4 bases and J lost 9; bases outside the gene matches: 12. CDR3 residues: CASSQMTGRGAQYF. The CDR3 DNA reads as TGTGCCAGCAGCCAAATGACAGGGCGTGGGGCCCAGTACTTC.

The chain combines TRBV2 with TRBJ1-3, with unresolved D. The V and J ends lost 7 bases and 0 bases respectively, with 13 bases between them. The CDR3 totals 15 residues. Germline CDR1 and CDR2: SNHLY and FYNNEI. The CDR3 DNA reads TGTGCCAGCAATCTCGGGTCCAACTCTGGAAACACCATATATTTT. As protein: CASNLGSNSGNTIYF.